The T cell receptor beta chain under discussion was sequenced for a study of T cell responses to AZD1222 COVID-19 vaccine. The CDR3 totals 15 residues. Germline CDR1 reads ENHRY; CDR2 reads SYGVKD. Trimming stripped 7 bases from V and 2 bases from J, with 17 bases between. Method: immunoSEQ multiplex PCR; TCRdb's copy keeps in-frame clones and lacks some. The table lists 150,000 or so clones, about 91% of them singletons. Sequences were derived from peripheral blood, sampled on day 0 of AZD1222 vaccination. V usage is TRBV10-3 and J usage is TRBJ1-1; D uncertain. The origin of this receptor is an adult in good health. As DNA, the CDR3 is TGTGCCATCATTCCGGACGGTCGGCCAAACACTGAAGCTTTCTTT. Residues: CAIIPDGRPNTEAFF.